Sequencing of this TCR beta chain was carried out in a study of shared clonotypes between healthy human individuals. In the study overall: With ages of 18 to 49, the donors were two women and a few men.

The CDR3 length is 13 residues. Germline-derived CDR1 and CDR2 are MNHNS and SASEGT. V was shortened by 6 bases and J by 7 bases, with 16 bases between the two germline ends. This clone was observed a single time. The donors, healthy adults who were HIV-negative, had experienced no recent acute infections or vaccinations. TCRdb's copy holds only in-frame clones and misses some; the assay was immunoSEQ multiplex PCR. This sample has 850,000 to 1,100,000 clones, with 60% to 85% found just once. The clonotype originates from a man aged 18 to 30 in good health. Some clones in this sample may be carry-over from other donors' samples. Material for sequencing was memory CD4+ T cells from PBMCs. The subset is: CD45RA-negative fraction. V is TRBV6-1 and J is TRBJ2-7; no clear D. The CDR3 DNA reads TGTGCCAGCAGACGCCCGAATGAGGCGGAGCAGTACTTC. Its protein product is CASRRPNEAEQYF.